The 24 T cell receptor beta chains given below trace back to one sample, sequenced in a study of Graves' ophthalmopathy and Graves' hyperthyroidism. TCR beta CDR3 amplification used RNA transcripts. Second-round multiplex PCR followed a first-round RT-PCR using HTBI primers. Each CDR3 protein gets one entry after TCRdb re-called the multiplex PCR reads with MiXCR. Of about 210,000 distinct CDR3 sequences listed, under 30% were seen once; the top ten hold approximately 9.6%. Sequencing used peripheral blood. All receptors come from a man in his fifties with Graves' ophthalmopathy.

This chain joins TRBV6-1 and TRBJ1-2; 11 nucleotides agree with TRBD1. V was clipped by 4 bases and J by 6 bases; unmatched bases: 1. The germline V gene has CDR1 MNHNS and CDR2 SASEGT. The CDR3 covers 13 residues. Here the CDR3 DNA reads TGTGCCAGCAGTGGGGACAGGGGGGATGGCTACACCTTC. Translated: CASSGDRGDGYTF.

CDR3 DNA: TGTGCCAGCAGTTACTTCGTACTAGCGGGAGATTTAGAGACCCAGTACTTC. Amino acids: CASSYFVLAGDLETQYF. V and J are TRBV6-5 and TRBJ2-5, with 11 bases that match TRBD2. The CDR3 is made up of 17 amino acids. Per germline, CDR1 MNHEY and CDR2 SVGAGI. Germline trimming cut 1 base from V and 4 bases from J; bases unmatched to any gene: 8.

This clonotype was recorded many times. The CDR3 coding sequence is TGTGCCAGTAGTATGGGATTGACTTCTGGCTACACCTTC. Its protein product is CASSMGLTSGYTF. This chain joins TRBV19 and TRBJ1-2; no clear D. Germline CDR1 and CDR2: LNHDA and SQIVND (reference sequence). The CDR3 covers 13 residues. Trimming removed 3 bases at V and 7 bases at J, with 12 bases between.

The chain carries TRBV28 and TRBJ1-1; a weak D match, TRBD1 (5 bases). CDR3 length equals 13 residues. With 6 bases removed from V and 8 bases from J, the gap between germline ends came to 16 bases. Germline CDR1 MDHEN, CDR2 SYDVKM. CDR3 sequence reads: CASSPLGGREAFF. The CDR3 nucleotides are TGTGCCAGCAGCCCCCTTGGGGGACGGGAAGCTTTCTTT.

This chain links TRBV6-2 or TRBV6-3 with TRBJ2-5; TRBD2 matches 12 bases. CDR1 and CDR2 from the germline V gene are MNHEY and SVGEGT. V gave up 0 bases and J gave up 5 bases; unmatched junction bases: 13. The length of the CDR3 is 19 residues. This CDR3 reads CASSYSMASGRGGSETQYF. In DNA form, the CDR3 reads TGTGCCAGCAGTTACTCGATGGCTAGCGGGAGGGGCGGATCGGAGACCCAGTACTTC.

This clonotype came up many times. The chain combines TRBV28 with TRBJ1-2; weak D call: TRBD1 (6 bases). Per the germline V gene, CDR1 is MDHEN and CDR2 is SYDVKM. With 1 base removed from V and 6 bases from J, the gap between germline ends came to 9 bases. The CDR3 runs 13 residues. Here the CDR3 reads CASSLLGGNGYTF. The CDR3 nucleotides read TGTGCCAGCAGTTTATTAGGGGGGAATGGCTACACCTTC.

This clonotype was counted many times. This chain links TRBV7-9 with TRBJ2-7; 9 bases map to TRBD2. Germline V gene data show CDR1 as SEHNR and CDR2 as FQNEAQ (reference sequence). CDR3 length: 14 residues. The ends lost 4 bases at V and 7 bases at J; junction bases unmatched: 8. CDR3 DNA: TGTGCCAGCAGCTCCCATGGGGCGGGGGGGGAGCAGTACTTC. Protein product: CASSSHGAGGEQYF.

This clonotype was counted many times. V and J are TRBV11-1 and TRBJ2-7; the D gene could be TRBD1 or TRBD2 (5 bases each). Germline CDR1 SGHAT, CDR2 FQDESV (reference sequence). This CDR3 is 15 amino acids long. V lost 5 bases, J lost 0 bases, and 14 bases lay in between. This CDR3 reads CASSPRDGDSYEQYF. DNA for the CDR3: TGTGCCAGCAGCCCCCGGGACGGGGACTCCTACGAGCAGTACTTC. Based on the CDR3 plus reference TRBV11-1 and TRBJ2-7, the full variable domain is EAEVAQSPRYKITEKSQAVAFWCDPISGHATLYWYRQILGQGPELLVQFQDESVVDDSQLPKDRFSAERLKGVDSTLKIQPAELGDSAMYLCASSPRDGDSYEQYFGPGTRLTVT.

This chain connects TRBV6-2 or TRBV6-3 to TRBJ2-5, with 8 bases matching TRBD2. The V and J ends lost 6 bases and 3 bases, in that order; junction bases with no gene match: 6. The CDR3 spans 14 residues. The germline V gene has CDR1 MNHEY and CDR2 SVGEGT. The CDR3 sequence: CASSYLAGKETQYF. Here the CDR3 DNA reads TGTGCCAGCAGCTACCTAGCGGGTAAAGAGACCCAGTACTTC.

This chain joins TRBV6-2 or TRBV6-3 and TRBJ2-7; D might be TRBD2 (6 bases). V was trimmed by 0 bases and J by 5 bases, leaving 11 bases between them. This CDR3 region has 14 residues. Germline CDR1 MNHEY, CDR2 SVGEGT. Here the CDR3 reads CASSYSTSRNEQYF. CDR3 sequence (DNA): TGTGCCAGCAGTTACTCCACTAGCCGCAACGAGCAGTACTTC.

This clonotype was observed many times. This chain connects TRBV5-1 to TRBJ1-2, with D maybe TRBD1 (5 bases). Trimming removed 2 bases from V and 8 bases from J, with 10 bases in between. The CDR3 sequence is 12 residues long. The germline V gene encodes CDR1 SGHRS and CDR2 YFSETQ. As DNA, the CDR3 is TGCGCCAGCAGCTTTATAGGGGCAGGCTACACCTTC. This translates into CASSFIGAGYTF.

There are a few counts of this clonotype. The chain recombines TRBV6-2 or TRBV6-3 with TRBJ2-7, with 11 nucleotides matching TRBD2. Germline-derived CDR1 and CDR2 are MNHEY and SVGEGT. The CDR3 totals 16 residues. V gave up 4 bases and J gave up 0 bases; unmatched junction bases: 5. CDR3 sequence: CASSSTSGSPSYEQYF. CDR3 sequence (DNA): TGTGCCAGCAGTTCAACTAGCGGGAGCCCCTCCTACGAGCAGTACTTC.

This clonotype was counted only a few times. This chain uses TRBV12-3 or TRBV12-4 with TRBJ2-5; possible D gene TRBD1, 5 bases. The CDR3 has 15 amino acids. The V and J ends lost 0 bases and 0 bases respectively, with 8 bases between them. DNA for the CDR3: TGTGCCAGCAGTTTAGCGCAGGGAAACCAAGAGACCCAGTACTTC. Its protein is CASSLAQGNQETQYF.

V is TRBV10-3 and J is TRBJ2-7; possible D gene TRBD2, 6 bases. The CDR3 loop spans 15 amino acids. Germline loops: CDR1 ENHRY, CDR2 SYGVKD. Trimming took off 2 bases at V and 2 bases at J, with 13 bases between the two ends. This CDR3 reads CAISEDWRGTYEQYF. The CDR3 nucleotides are TGTGCCATCAGTGAGGACTGGAGGGGAACCTACGAGCAGTACTTC.

This clonotype was seen many times. V usage is TRBV11-2 and J usage is TRBJ2-7; the D gene is possibly TRBD2 (6 bases). The CDR3 has 12 residues. Trimming took 3 bases from V and 6 from J, leaving 9 bases between them. Germline V gene data show CDR1 as SGHAT and CDR2 as FQNNGV. The chain's CDR3 is CASSLRGGEQYF. CDR3 DNA: TGTGCCAGCAGCTTGAGGGGAGGCGAGCAGTACTTC.

This clonotype was observed a few times. The chain recombines TRBV28 with TRBJ1-1; TRBD1 aligns across 7 bases. With 3 bases clipped from V and 5 bases from J, the junction kept 3 bases outside the gene matches. The CDR3 is made up of 13 amino acids. Germline lookup yields CDR1 MDHEN and CDR2 SYDVKM. The CDR3 is CASSFGRGTEAFF. In DNA form, the CDR3 reads TGTGCCAGCAGTTTTGGCAGGGGGACTGAAGCTTTCTTT.

The chain employs TRBV12-3 or TRBV12-4 and TRBJ2-7; TRBD1 agrees at 9 bases. With V trimmed by 3 bases and J by 1 base, 4 bases remained unmatched. This CDR3 has 15 amino acids. CDR3 loop: CASSLGQGESYEQYF. The CDR3 DNA reads TGTGCCAGCAGTTTGGGACAGGGAGAATCCTACGAGCAGTACTTC.

V is TRBV10-3 and J is TRBJ2-3; D gene unclear. CDR1 is ENHRY and CDR2 is SYGVKD in the germline V gene. The CDR3 has 14 amino acids. The V and J ends lost 2 bases and 7 bases respectively, with 13 bases between them. In DNA form, the CDR3 reads TGTGCCATCAGTGAGGGTGGGGATTTGAATACGCAGTATTTT. This encodes CAISEGGDLNTQYF.

Only one count was recorded for this clonotype. It may be a read error: a sequence one base away is much more abundant. The CDR3 coding sequence is TGTGCCAGCAGCTCGGCGGGGGAAGGAGCCAAAAACATTCAGTACTTC. It codes for CASSSAGEGAKNIQYF. The J gene is TRBJ2-4, the V gene TRBV5-4; 7 bases are a match to TRBD2. Trimming took 3 bases from V and 0 from J; bases not matched to a gene: 6. This CDR3 contains 16 residues. Germline values: CDR1 SGHNT, CDR2 YYREEE (reference sequence).

This clonotype was seen many times. The chain carries TRBV30 and TRBJ1-6; no reliable D call. Trimming took 1 base from V and 5 from J, leaving 0 bases between them. CDR1 and CDR2 from the germline V gene are GTSNPN and SVGIG (reference sequence). CDR3 length: 11 amino acids. Here the CDR3 DNA reads TGTGCCTGGAGTGATAATTCACCCCTCCACTTT. It yields the protein CAWSDNSPLHF.

V usage is TRBV6-5 and J usage is TRBJ1-5; D unresolved. Germline values: CDR1 MNHEY, CDR2 SVGAGI. The CDR3 spans 15 residues. Trimming shortened V by 4 bases and J by 1 base, and 11 bases separated the two germline ends. The CDR3: CASSSNRASNQPQHF. The CDR3, as DNA: TGTGCCAGCAGTTCGAATAGGGCGAGCAATCAGCCCCAGCATTTT.

This clonotype was counted at least ten times. J is TRBJ2-7 and V is TRBV11-3; D may be TRBD2 (5 bases). Germline V CDR1 and CDR2: SGHNT, YENEEA. Trimming shortened V by 5 bases and J by 0 bases, and 17 bases separated the two germline ends. There are 16 residues in the CDR3. This chain's CDR3 is CASSHEPNGISYEQYF. For the CDR3, the DNA is TGTGCCAGCAGCCACGAGCCTAACGGGATCTCCTACGAGCAGTACTTC.

This clonotype occurred many times. The rearrangement links TRBV24-1 to TRBJ2-2; D is uncertain. Germline values: CDR1 KGHDR, CDR2 SFDVKD. The ends were cut back, 4 bases at V and 1 base at J, with 0 bases in the middle. The CDR3 is 12 residues long. CDR3 amino acids: CATSENTGELFF. The CDR3 nucleotides are TGTGCCACCAGTGAGAACACCGGGGAGCTGTTTTTT.

This clonotype showed up many times. This sequence joins TRBV10-3 and TRBJ2-5; 13 bases fit TRBD2. Germline CDR1 ENHRY, CDR2 SYGVKD. The V and J ends lost 10 bases and 2 bases, in that order; junction bases with no gene match: 4. CDR3 length: 14 residues. As DNA, the CDR3 is TGTGCCACGCAGACTAGCGGGAGGCAAGAGACCCAGTACTTC. Protein product: CATQTSGRQETQYF.